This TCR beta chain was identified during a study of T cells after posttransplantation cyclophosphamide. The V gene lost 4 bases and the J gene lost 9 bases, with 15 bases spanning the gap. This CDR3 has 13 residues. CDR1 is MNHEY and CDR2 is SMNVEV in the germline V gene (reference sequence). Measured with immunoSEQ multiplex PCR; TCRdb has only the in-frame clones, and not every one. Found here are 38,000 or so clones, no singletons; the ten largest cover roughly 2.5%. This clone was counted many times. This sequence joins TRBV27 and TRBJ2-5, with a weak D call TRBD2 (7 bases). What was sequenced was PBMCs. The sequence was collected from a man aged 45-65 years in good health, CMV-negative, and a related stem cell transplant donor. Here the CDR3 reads CASSWGGRGAQYF. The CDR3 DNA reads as TGTGCCAGCAGTTGGGGGGGAAGGGGGGCCCAGTACTTC.